These 2 T cell receptor beta chains share one sample of origin, sequenced in a study of blood T cell repertoires in COVID-19. Clones were sequenced by immunoSEQ multiplex PCR, and TCRdb holds only the in-frame ones, with some missing. The sample lists a few hundred thousand clones, more than 70% occurring once. Sequencing was performed on PBMCs or T cells enriched from blood (not recorded which). These receptors came from a man younger than 45 who had recovered from COVID-19.

The chain is built from TRBV19 and TRBJ2-3, with D perhaps TRBD1 (5 bases). Trimming stripped 5 bases from V and 5 bases from J, with 17 bases between. CDR1 and CDR2 from the germline V gene are LNHDA and SQIVND (reference sequence). This CDR3 comprises 15 residues. The CDR3 DNA is TGTGCCAGTAGTCCGAGACAGTACCAAGTAGATACGCAGTATTTT. Protein sequence: CASSPRQYQVDTQYF. The full variable domain, in which reference TRBV19 and TRBJ2-3 provide the parts outside the CDR3, is DGGITQSPKYLFRKEGQNVTLSCEQNLNHDAMYWYRQDPGQGLRLIYYSQIVNDFQKGDIAEGYSVSREKKESFPLTVTSAQKNPTAFYLCASSPRQYQVDTQYFGPGTRLTVL.

V gene TRBV6-6 combines with J gene TRBJ1-2; 7 nucleotides line up with TRBD1. Germline V gene data show CDR1 as MNHNY and CDR2 as SVGAGI (reference sequence). V lost 3 bases to trimming and J lost 10 bases; unmatched junction nucleotides: 11. The CDR3 spans 14 residues. The CDR3 DNA reads as TGTGCCAGCAGTTATTCCCGACAGGGCCAGAACTACACCTTC. Its protein is CASSYSRQGQNYTF.